This is a list of T cell receptor beta chains from one sample in a study of blood T cell repertoires in COVID-19. Some clones are missing from TCRdb's copy, which holds only in-frame ones; the method was immunoSEQ multiplex PCR. The sample contains about 95,000 clones, around 80% of which appear only once. Input material: peripheral blood. The receptors were gathered from a human donor in a cohort sampled during active COVID-19. Each CDR3 is given without its conserved first and last residue.

j_call v_call cdr3_aa
TRBJ1-6 TRBV5-1 ASSLGGRGQNSPLH
TRBJ1-2 TRBV7-8 ASSAQGTGVGYT
TRBJ1-1 TRBV11-2 ASSLRDRGSTEAF
TRBJ1-4 TRBV27 ASGRSHNEKLF
TRBJ2-3 TRBV5-1 ASSARLAGQYWDTQY
TRBJ2-2 TRBV7-9 ASSLAGGAGELF
TRBJ1-6 TRBV6-5 ASTLDRVVNSPLH
TRBJ2-3 TRBV7-3 ASISGGSTDTQY
TRBJ2-3 TRBV7-2 ASGQVTQY
TRBJ2-2 TRBV7-9 ASSRDTTNTGELF
TRBJ2-7 TRBV5-1 ASSLPSGGREQY
TRBJ2-7 TRBV19 ASRTDGRAYEQY
TRBJ1-5 TRBV6-2/TRBV6-3 ASSYSDGGRQPQH
TRBJ1-6 TRBV15 ATSREWDRNLSPLH
TRBJ1-6 TRBV3-1/TRBV3-2 ASSARQGANSPLH
TRBJ2-3 TRBV7-8 ASSQREGTDTQY
TRBJ1-4 TRBV14 ASSPGTGEKLF
TRBJ2-1 TRBV7-2 ASSVSGGTYNEQF
TRBJ2-1 TRBV10-3 AISDSGSSYNEQF
TRBJ2-3 TRBV7-3 ASSQQGQGVPDTQY
TRBJ2-2 TRBV5-1 ASSFGTSGRDTGELF
TRBJ2-1 TRBV7-2 ASSHLAGGFGEQF